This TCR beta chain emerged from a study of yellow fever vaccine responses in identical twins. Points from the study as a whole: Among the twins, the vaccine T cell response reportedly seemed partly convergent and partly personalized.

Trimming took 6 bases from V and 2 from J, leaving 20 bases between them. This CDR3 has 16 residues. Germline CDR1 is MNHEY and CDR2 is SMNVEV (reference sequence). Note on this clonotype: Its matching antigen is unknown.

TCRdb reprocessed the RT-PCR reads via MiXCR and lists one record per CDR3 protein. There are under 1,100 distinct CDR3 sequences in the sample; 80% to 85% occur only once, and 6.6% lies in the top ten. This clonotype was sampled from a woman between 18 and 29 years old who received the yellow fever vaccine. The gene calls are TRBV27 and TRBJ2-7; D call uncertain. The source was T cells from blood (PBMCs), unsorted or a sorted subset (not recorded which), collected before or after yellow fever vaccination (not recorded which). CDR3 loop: CASSHQAGGGPYEQYF. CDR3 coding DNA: TGTGCCAGCAGCCATCAGGCCGGTGGCGGACCCTACGAGCAGTACTTC.